The rows below give T cell receptor beta chains drawn from one sample of a study of blood T cell repertoires in COVID-19. Repertoires were generated with immunoSEQ multiplex PCR, while TCRdb's copy carries only in-frame clones and drops some. The table has roughly 410,000 clones, around nine tenths seen once. Sequenced sample: peripheral blood. Every receptor here comes from a woman in her 40s with COVID-19, enrolled during active disease. Both conserved end residues are part of each CDR3. Each record gives: clone size, D gene, J gene, V gene, CDR3 DNA, CDR3 protein. D genes are given only for firm matches. Some rows have no size entry. The others give once, few or many, or a class for an expanded clone.

size: .
D: TRBD2
J: TRBJ2-2
V: TRBV9
DNA: TGTGCCAGCAGCAAACGCCTAGCGGCGACCGGGGAGCTGTTTTTT
CDR3: CASSKRLAATGELFF

size: .
D: .
J: TRBJ1-4
V: TRBV27
DNA: TGTGCCAGCACAAGGGGAGGGAGTGAAAAACTGTTTTTT
CDR3: CASTRGGSEKLFF

size: once
D: .
J: TRBJ2-2
V: TRBV10-3
DNA: TGTGCCATCAGGCCGGGGGGCACGAACACCGGGGAGCTGTTTTTT
CDR3: CAIRPGGTNTGELFF

size: .
D: .
J: TRBJ1-1
V: TRBV11-2
DNA: TGTGCCAGCAGCTCCCAGCGGCAGACCAACACTGAAGCTTTCTTT
CDR3: CASSSQRQTNTEAFF

size: .
D: .
J: TRBJ1-2
V: TRBV9
DNA: TGTGCCAGCAGCGTAGGGGGGGATGGCTACACCTTC
CDR3: CASSVGGDGYTF

size: few
D: TRBD1
J: TRBJ1-2
V: TRBV7-9
DNA: TGTGCCAGCAGCTCCCGACAGGGGGCGGAGGGCTACACCTTC
CDR3: CASSSRQGAEGYTF

size: .
D: TRBD1
J: TRBJ1-4
V: TRBV30
DNA: TGTGCCTGGGATCAGGGGGCATTTGAAAAACTGTTTTTT
CDR3: CAWDQGAFEKLFF

size: .
D: .
J: TRBJ2-1
V: TRBV6-6
DNA: TGTGCCAGCAGTTACTTCTATGAGCAGTTCTTC
CDR3: CASSYFYEQFF

size: .
D: .
J: TRBJ2-7
V: TRBV2
DNA: TGTGCCAGCCGGGATGGGCTAATAGCGCACGAGCAGTACTTC
CDR3: CASRDGLIAHEQYF

size: .
D: TRBD1
J: TRBJ1-1
V: TRBV5-5
DNA: TGTGCCAGCAGCTCCGTCGGGACAGGGTACACTGAAGCTTTCTTT
CDR3: CASSSVGTGYTEAFF

size: .
D: TRBD1
J: TRBJ1-2
V: TRBV7-9
DNA: TGTGCCAGCACCCCAGGGGACAGCTATGGCTACACCTTC
CDR3: CASTPGDSYGYTF

size: .
D: TRBD2
J: TRBJ2-1
V: TRBV3-1/TRBV3-2
DNA: TGTGCCGCGGGGGGATCCTACAATGAGCAGTTCTTC
CDR3: CAAGGSYNEQFF

size: .
D: TRBD1
J: TRBJ2-7
V: TRBV5-1
DNA: TGCGCCAGCAGCTCGGGGGGACAGGGCTACGAGCAGTACTTC
CDR3: CASSSGGQGYEQYF

size: .
D: TRBD1
J: TRBJ2-7
V: TRBV5-4
DNA: TGTGCCAGCAGCGGGACAGGGAGGAACGAGCAGTACTTC
CDR3: CASSGTGRNEQYF

size: .
D: .
J: TRBJ1-1
V: TRBV5-1
DNA: TGCGCCAGCAGTCGGAGTCGGCGCGGGGGAGATGCCACTGAAGCTTTCTTT
CDR3: CASSRSRRGGDATEAFF

size: .
D: TRBD1
J: TRBJ2-1
V: TRBV20-1
DNA: TGCAGGACAGGGGGCGGAGATGAGCAGTTCTTC
CDR3: CRTGGGDEQFF

size: .
D: TRBD1
J: TRBJ2-2
V: TRBV7-2
DNA: TGTGCCAGCAGCCAAACCGGGACAGGGTACACCGGGGAGCTGTTTTTT
CDR3: CASSQTGTGYTGELFF

size: .
D: .
J: TRBJ1-5
V: TRBV4-1
DNA: TGCGCCAGCAGCCAAGATCTCCAGGGCAATCAGCCCCAGCATTTT
CDR3: CASSQDLQGNQPQHF

size: .
D: TRBD2
J: TRBJ2-7
V: TRBV7-3
DNA: TGTGCCAGCAGCTTAATGGGCGGGGGGACACCCCACGAGCAGTACTTC
CDR3: CASSLMGGGTPHEQYF

size: once
D: TRBD2
J: TRBJ2-3
V: TRBV4-1
DNA: TGCGCCAGCAGCCAGTCCCTAACTAGCGGGCAGGGGGGAAGCGATACGCAGTATTTT
CDR3: CASSQSLTSGQGGSDTQYF